This T cell receptor (beta chain) is from a study of blood T cell repertoires in COVID-19. Overall study: T cells, B-cell-depleted T cells, or PBMCs supplied cDNA or gDNA.

Authors' data handling: Reference gene primer amplification gave nucleated cell count estimates. TCRdb's table, derived via immunoSEQ multiplex PCR, lists solely in-frame clones and lacks some. The D gene and trimming were derived from the DNA, and the V and J assignments and clone size from that table. The sample carries about 430,000 clones, 75% to 90% recorded once. The CDR3 runs to 16 residues. Trimming removed 1 base at V and 4 bases at J, with 14 bases between. The V gene's germline CDR1 is SGHVS and CDR2 FNYEAQ. Symptom resolution, clearance, or two negative PCRs marked the recovered donors of Cohort 3.

V is TRBV7-6 and J is TRBJ1-5; D gene uncertain. The sequencing sample was made of PBMCs or T cells enriched from blood (not recorded which). This clonotype originated in a man aged 30 to 45 who had recovered from COVID-19. CDR3 residues: CASSLEVSGGNQPQHF. CDR3 bases: TGTGCCAGCAGCTTAGAGGTCTCGGGTGGAAATCAGCCCCAGCATTTT.